This T cell receptor beta chain was sequenced for a study of T cells in narcolepsy. For this clone: Its antigen is unidentified.

The V end was cut by 10 bases, the J end by 1 base, with 16 bases between. The CDR3 is 14 amino acids. In germline, CDR1 is MNHNS, CDR2 SASEGT. General study findings and limits: Autoreactive clone sequences were missing from some blood memory CD4+ repertoires. Autoreactive clonotypes reportedly recurred in blood of same and different patients, not controls. Autoreactive HCRT-specific and TRIB2-specific clonotypes were marked in same-patient CSF-versus-blood CD4+ comparisons.

Libraries were prepared by immunoSEQ multiplex PCR; TCRdb keeps only in-frame clonotypes and omits some of them. In the table there are tens of thousands of clones, roughly 84% of which are singletons. The chain links TRBV6-1 to TRBJ1-1, with D maybe TRBD1 (6 bases). The source material was CD45RA- memory CD4+ T cells from PBMCs. The receptor's source is a human donor with narcolepsy. CDR3 bases: TGTGCCACTTCTTTTGGGGGCACGAACACTGAAGCTTTCTTT. It specifies CATSFGGTNTEAFF.